The 24 T cell receptor beta chains below were found in one sample sequenced in a study of CD8+CD57+ T cells in acquired aplastic anemia. All sequencing subjects had displayed CD8+CD57+ cell expansion on flow cytometry. TCR beta VDJ and CDR3 profiling used genomic DNA as template. MiXCR, run by TCRdb on the reads, gives a single entry per CDR3 protein. The sample includes around 200,000 distinct CDR3 sequences, less than 75% of them seen just once. The sample taken for sequencing was sorted CD4+, CD8+, or CD8+CD57+ T cells (not recorded which) from PBMCs. The receptors were gathered from a human donor with aplastic anemia.

The chain has TRBV7-8 and TRBJ1-1; D unresolved. Between the trimmed V and J ends, which lost 4 bases and 4 bases, there was a span of 16 bases. The CDR3 totals 15 residues. Germline-derived CDR1 and CDR2 are SGHVS and FQNEAQ. The CDR3 loop reads CASSYPGEDGTEAFF. The CDR3 DNA is TGTGCCAGCAGCTATCCCGGGGAGGATGGCACTGAAGCTTTCTTT.

The table lists this clonotype with a few counts. The chain has TRBV9 and TRBJ1-2; 7 nucleotides line up with TRBD1. The CDR3 covers 15 residues. Germline loops: CDR1 SGDLS, CDR2 YYNGEE. Unmatched junction bases numbered 3, after V lost 0 bases and J lost 1 base. The CDR3 bases are TGTGCCAGCAGCGTAGAAGGGGACAGTAACTATGGCTACACCTTC. It specifies CASSVEGDSNYGYTF.

This clonotype appeared a single time. The chain carries TRBV19 and TRBJ1-1, with a tentative D call TRBD1 (5 bases). Germline CDR1 and CDR2: LNHDA and SQIVND (reference sequence). Trimming took off 3 bases at V and 4 bases at J, with 9 bases between the two ends. This CDR3 is built from 13 residues. This chain's CDR3 is CASSIGQSTEAFF. Here the CDR3 DNA reads TGTGCCAGTAGTATCGGACAAAGCACTGAAGCTTTCTTT.

There are many counts of this clonotype. The chain couples TRBV27 to TRBJ2-5; D gene unclear. With 2 bases removed from V and 5 bases from J, the gap between germline ends came to 12 bases. This CDR3 is built from 14 residues. In germline, CDR1 is MNHEY, CDR2 SMNVEV (reference sequence). This chain's CDR3 is CASSLDRRGETQYF. The CDR3 region has the DNA TGTGCCAGCAGTTTAGATAGGCGTGGGGAGACCCAGTACTTC.

This sequence joins TRBV2 and TRBJ1-2, with TRBD1 identical over 7 bases. The CDR3 is 16 amino acids. Germline V gene data show CDR1 as SNHLY and CDR2 as FYNNEI. V shed 2 bases, J shed 8 bases, and the junction held 14 bases outside the gene matches. The chain's CDR3 is CASSEYLGQTAPGYTF. The CDR3 nucleotides are TGTGCCAGCAGTGAATATTTGGGACAGACGGCACCCGGCTACACCTTC.

This clonotype was observed a few times. The rearrangement links TRBV14 to TRBJ1-1; 9 bases fit TRBD1. CDR1 is SGHDN and CDR2 is FVKESK in the germline V gene. This CDR3 is 13 amino acids long. V lost 10 bases to trimming and J lost 13 bases; unmatched junction nucleotides: 16. DNA of the CDR3: TGTGCCACCCTTAACCTCACAGGGGGCGGGAGTTTCTTT. Amino acid sequence: CATLNLTGGGSFF.

The rearrangement links TRBV2 to TRBJ1-6, with D possibly being TRBD1 (5 bases). The CDR3 sequence is 11 residues long. V was pared by 7 bases and J by 10 bases, with 8 bases between. Germline-derived CDR1 and CDR2 are SNHLY and FYNNEI. CDR3 in amino acids: CASKGLSPLHF. The CDR3 DNA reads TGTGCCAGCAAGGGACTATCACCCCTCCACTTT.

V is TRBV24-1 and J is TRBJ1-1; D not resolved. CDR3 length equals 14 residues. The germline CDR1 and CDR2 sequences are KGHDR and SFDVKD. V lost 4 bases, J lost 4 bases, and 12 bases lay in between. CDR3 sequence reads: CATSDGRSGTEAFF. CDR3 nucleotides: TGTGCCACCAGTGACGGTCGGTCCGGCACTGAAGCTTTCTTT.

In its sample, this clonotype was seen a few times. This chain links TRBV5-1 with TRBJ2-7; 8 positions match TRBD1. Germline CDR1 reads SGHRS; CDR2 reads YFSETQ. Losses at the gene ends were 7 bases for V and 5 bases for J; bases not matched to a gene: 5. CDR3 length: 12 amino acids. The CDR3 DNA reads as TGCGCCAGCCAAACGGACAGGGACGAGCAGTACTTC. This translates into CASQTDRDEQYF. Drawing the rest from reference TRBV5-1 and TRBJ2-7, the complete variable domain is KAGVTQTPRYLIKTRGQQVTLSCSPISGHRSVSWYQQTPGQGLQFLFEYFSETQRNKGNFPGRFSGRQFSNSRSEMNVSTLELGDSALYLCASQTDRDEQYFGPGTRLTVT.

The chain has TRBV19 and TRBJ2-2; D possibly corresponds to TRBD1 (6 bases). The germline V gene encodes CDR1 LNHDA and CDR2 SQIVND (reference sequence). This CDR3 comprises 15 residues. The V end was cut by 5 bases, the J end by 7 bases, with 17 bases between. The CDR3 nucleotides read TGTGCCAGTAGTCTGGCGCACAGGGCATTCGGGGAGCTGTTTTTT. This gives the protein CASSLAHRAFGELFF.

The V and J genes are TRBV20-1 and TRBJ2-7; unclear D gene. The J call could be wrong; TRBJ1-2 is a better fit for the DNA end. The germline gives CDR1 DFQATT, CDR2 SNEGSKA (reference sequence). This CDR3 comprises 10 residues. The CDR3, as DNA: TGCAGCGCTCCCGGTTTTGGCTACACCTTC. This gives the protein CSAPGFGYTF.

The genes are TRBV7-7 and TRBJ2-5; 7 nucleotides line up with TRBD1. V was pared by 10 bases and J by 1 base, with 15 bases of the junction left unmatched. Per germline, CDR1 SSHAT and CDR2 FNYEAQ (reference sequence). This CDR3 comprises 16 residues. The CDR3 region has the DNA TGTGCCAACAACACTGAGACAGGGCCGGCCCAAGAGACCCAGTACTTC. The encoded protein is CANNTETGPAQETQYF.

CDR3 residues: CSADKNTEAFF. The CDR3 DNA reads as TGCAGTGCTGATAAGAACACTGAAGCTTTCTTT. J is TRBJ1-1 and V is TRBV20-1; D is unresolved. Trimming cost V 5 bases and J 1 base, with 5 bases left between them. Germline V lookup: CDR1 DFQATT, CDR2 SNEGSKA (reference sequence). This CDR3 has 11 amino acids.

The chain recombines TRBV7-2 with TRBJ2-1; the D gene is possibly TRBD1 (6 bases). This CDR3 region has 16 residues. CDR1 and CDR2 from the germline V gene are SGHTA and FQGNSA. Trimming shortened V by 1 base and J by 4 bases, and 14 bases separated the two germline ends. DNA for the CDR3: TGTGCCAGCAGCTTAGTCACAGGGTCGGGATACAATGAGCAGTTCTTC. Translation gives CASSLVTGSGYNEQFF.

This clonotype was counted many times. This chain links TRBV2 with TRBJ2-7; TRBD2 matches 12 bases. CDR1 is SNHLY, CDR2 FYNNEI, per germline. The CDR3 has 13 amino acids. Losses at the gene ends were 4 bases for V and 6 bases for J; bases not matched to a gene: 1. The CDR3 protein is CASSGGLAGEQYF. Written as DNA, the CDR3 is TGTGCCAGCAGTGGGGGACTAGCGGGCGAGCAGTACTTC.

This clonotype was counted a few times. The chain recombines TRBV29-1 with TRBJ2-3, with 9 nucleotides matching TRBD1. The CDR3 is 14 amino acids. CDR1 is SQVTM and CDR2 is ANQGSEA in the germline V gene. J gave up 4 bases and V 7 bases, and 9 bases lay outside the gene matches. For the CDR3, the DNA is TGCAGCGGTATGGACAGGGGAGGTTCAGATACGCAGTATTTT. Protein product: CSGMDRGGSDTQYF.

The genes are TRBV2 and TRBJ2-7, with TRBD1 as a possible D gene (5 bases). Between the trimmed V and J ends, which lost 7 bases and 7 bases, there was a span of 14 bases. Looked up from germline, CDR1 is SNHLY and CDR2 is FYNNEI. There are 12 residues in the CDR3. The CDR3 DNA reads TGTGCCAGCAAAGCGAGCAGACAGGAGCAGTACTTC. It is translated as CASKASRQEQYF.

The rearrangement joins TRBV19 to TRBJ2-7; D not resolved. This CDR3 region has 14 residues. CDR1 and CDR2 (germline): LNHDA, SQIVND (reference sequence). Trimming removed 3 bases at V and 8 bases at J, with 17 bases between. The CDR3 region is CASSMPGPGRKQYF. The CDR3 DNA follows: TGTGCCAGTAGTATGCCCGGGCCGGGCCGCAAGCAGTACTTC.

This chain connects TRBV6-4 to TRBJ1-1; 9 bases match TRBD1. Trimming took 5 bases from V and 1 from J; bases not matched to a gene: 17. CDR3 size: 19 residues. Germline CDR1 reads MRHNA; CDR2 reads SNTAGT. In nucleotides, the CDR3 is TGTGCCAGCAGTCAAGACAGGGGGGGGGCTACGACCCAGAACACTGAAGCTTTCTTT. It codes for CASSQDRGGATTQNTEAFF.

This clonotype was seen more than once but under ten times. The V and J genes are TRBV7-2 and TRBJ1-2; possible D gene TRBD1, 5 bases. CDR3 length: 12 amino acids. V was shortened by 6 bases and J by 6 bases, with 11 bases between the two germline ends. Germline V gives CDR1 SGHTA, CDR2 FQGNSA. CDR3 coding DNA: TGTGCCAGCAGAGGAGGAGGGGATGGCTACACCTTC. This codes for CASRGGGDGYTF.

The chain couples TRBV6-6 to TRBJ2-7; 9 bases align to TRBD2. J lost 2 bases, V lost 5 bases, and 7 bases had no gene match. CDR3 length: 15 amino acids. The germline CDR1 and CDR2 sequences are MNHNY and SVGAGI (reference sequence). CDR3 residues: CASSDTSGRPYEQYF. Written as DNA, the CDR3 is TGTGCCAGCAGTGACACAAGCGGGAGGCCCTACGAGCAGTACTTC.

This rearrangement joins TRBV7-8 to TRBJ1-1; D gene uncertain. The V and J ends lost 2 bases and 5 bases respectively, with 12 bases between them. Germline V CDR1 and CDR2: SGHVS, FQNEAQ. This CDR3 comprises 14 residues. Here the CDR3 reads CASSLTDRGTEAFF. DNA of the CDR3: TGTGCCAGCAGCTTAACGGACCGGGGAACTGAAGCTTTCTTT.

V is TRBV24-1 and J is TRBJ2-7; D call uncertain. Germline CDR1 is KGHDR and CDR2 is SFDVKD. This CDR3 spans 12 amino acids. The V and J ends lost 3 bases and 1 base respectively, with 3 bases between them. This chain's CDR3 is CATSDPSYEQYF. The CDR3 DNA sequence: TGTGCCACCAGTGATCCTTCCTACGAGCAGTACTTC.

As DNA, the CDR3 is TGTGCCACCAGTGAACTCAGGGCCCGCTCCTACAATGAGCAGTTCTTC. The encoded protein is CATSELRARSYNEQFF. The rearrangement uses TRBV24-1 and TRBJ2-1, with a tentative D call TRBD1 (5 bases). The germline V gene has CDR1 KGHDR and CDR2 SFDVKD. Deletions cut 4 bases from V and 0 bases from J, with 12 bases between. This CDR3 is built from 16 residues.